This T cell receptor beta chain was obtained from a study of cytomegalovirus exposure and HLA in healthy donors. Overall study results and limits: A missense DCLRE1C variant was associated with V- and J-gene trimming of TCR beta chains in a later analysis, and an independent cohort replicated the association.

PCR involved 60 Vbeta and 13 Jbeta primers. Generated by immunoSEQ multiplex PCR, the TCRdb table keeps only in-frame clones and is missing some. The data contain about 190,000 clones, 60% to 80% of them singletons. On this clone: Its antigen remains unidentified.

The sample comprised PBMCs. The source is a woman aged 25 to 39 in good health and CMV-seropositive.

CDR3 coding DNA: TGCAGCGTTGGGACAGGGGATTCGGGGCTCTACGAGCAGTACTTC. Translating gives CSVGTGDSGLYEQYF. V gene TRBV29-1 combines with J gene TRBJ2-7; 9 bases agree with TRBD1. Germline values: CDR1 SQVTM, CDR2 ANQGSEA. The trim removed 4 bases at V and 3 bases at J, leaving 10 bases unmatched. The CDR3 totals 15 residues.